This is a list of T cell receptor beta chains from one sample in a study of blood T cell repertoires in COVID-19. Measured with immunoSEQ multiplex PCR; TCRdb has only the in-frame clones, and not every one. The sample consists of 240,000 or so clones, about four fifths of them appearing once. The sequenced material came from peripheral blood. The receptors originated from a woman older than 75 with COVID-19, enrolled during active disease. Each CDR3 is given with its conserved first and last residue.

v_call: TRBV9; j_call: TRBJ2-1; cdr3_aa: CASSPGQVYNEQFF
v_call: TRBV11-2; j_call: TRBJ1-1; cdr3_aa: CASSLDRSTEAFF
v_call: TRBV5-8; j_call: TRBJ1-5; cdr3_aa: CASSLGSGINQPQHF
v_call: TRBV18; j_call: TRBJ1-1; cdr3_aa: CASSPVLGENTEAFF
v_call: TRBV27; j_call: TRBJ1-1; cdr3_aa: CASSFRGYTEAFF
v_call: TRBV6-6; j_call: TRBJ2-7; cdr3_aa: CASSYSRQQYEQYF
v_call: TRBV30; j_call: TRBJ2-7; cdr3_aa: CAWSVEIDRGREQYF
v_call: TRBV5-1; j_call: TRBJ1-2; cdr3_aa: CASSLGGTPNYGYTF
v_call: TRBV28; j_call: TRBJ2-3; cdr3_aa: CASSLGSRGSLRTDTQYF
v_call: TRBV3-1/TRBV3-2; j_call: TRBJ2-3; cdr3_aa: CASSQEWGPGTDTQYF
v_call: TRBV27; j_call: TRBJ2-1; cdr3_aa: CASSSGVSYNEQFF
v_call: TRBV10-3; j_call: TRBJ2-7; cdr3_aa: CAAAPTGSASYEQYF
v_call: TRBV7-2; j_call: TRBJ2-7; cdr3_aa: CASSRGHGMYSYEQYF
v_call: TRBV28; j_call: TRBJ2-1; cdr3_aa: CASSSLTSDSYNEQFF
v_call: TRBV9; j_call: TRBJ1-2; cdr3_aa: CASSLGSSGAYGYTF
v_call: TRBV9; j_call: TRBJ1-6; cdr3_aa: CASSSEASGNSPLHF
v_call: TRBV18; j_call: TRBJ2-2; cdr3_aa: CASSPTGQGATGELFF
v_call: TRBV3-1/TRBV3-2; j_call: TRBJ2-5; cdr3_aa: CASSQAIAGAVETQYF
v_call: TRBV4-1; j_call: TRBJ2-7; cdr3_aa: CASRSPGNGGEQYF
v_call: TRBV30; j_call: TRBJ1-1; cdr3_aa: CACTGQADTEAFF
v_call: TRBV28; j_call: TRBJ1-2; cdr3_aa: CASNIGTSGRGYTF
v_call: TRBV7-2; j_call: TRBJ1-6; cdr3_aa: CASSLAWPRNSPLHF
v_call: TRBV5-1; j_call: TRBJ2-7; cdr3_aa: CASSSNAGYRDEQYF
v_call: TRBV7-2; j_call: TRBJ2-1; cdr3_aa: CASSSPGLAGASYNEQFF
v_call: TRBV18; j_call: TRBJ1-3; cdr3_aa: CASSPPRTQGHTIYF
v_call: TRBV20-1; j_call: TRBJ1-2; cdr3_aa: CSASGAIYGYTF
v_call: TRBV19; j_call: TRBJ1-1; cdr3_aa: CASDKREGTEAFF
v_call: TRBV11-2; j_call: TRBJ2-2; cdr3_aa: CASSPSPVTGELFF
v_call: TRBV7-8; j_call: TRBJ1-2; cdr3_aa: CASSFGGSPYGYTF
v_call: TRBV2; j_call: TRBJ1-6; cdr3_aa: CASTRQNSPLHF
v_call: TRBV28; j_call: TRBJ1-2; cdr3_aa: CASREGVLYGYTF
v_call: TRBV19; j_call: TRBJ2-7; cdr3_aa: CASTDPGQVPYEQYF
v_call: TRBV27; j_call: TRBJ2-4; cdr3_aa: CASSPAGTSRQNIQYF
v_call: TRBV28; j_call: TRBJ1-5; cdr3_aa: CASRRPQVHQPQHF
v_call: TRBV7-3; j_call: TRBJ2-7; cdr3_aa: CASSRDRGYEQYF
v_call: TRBV7-2; j_call: TRBJ2-3; cdr3_aa: CASSSLGGTSGTSPDTQYF
v_call: TRBV7-5; j_call: TRBJ1-5; cdr3_aa: CARSPGGREYSNQPQHF
v_call: TRBV5-4; j_call: TRBJ2-2; cdr3_aa: CASSLAGSVRGELFF
v_call: TRBV19; j_call: TRBJ1-1; cdr3_aa: CASSMGRTDTEAFF
v_call: TRBV28; j_call: TRBJ2-1; cdr3_aa: CASSAPSDSSYNEQFF
v_call: TRBV7-3; j_call: TRBJ2-3; cdr3_aa: CASSATGPDTQYF
v_call: TRBV7-3; j_call: TRBJ2-3; cdr3_aa: CASSLAQRDTQYF
v_call: TRBV7-9; j_call: TRBJ2-7; cdr3_aa: CASSLEWEMDEQYF
v_call: TRBV6-2/TRBV6-3; j_call: TRBJ1-1; cdr3_aa: CASSLPPGTEAFF
v_call: TRBV24-1; j_call: TRBJ2-1; cdr3_aa: CATSDWRAGGSYNEQFF
v_call: TRBV18; j_call: TRBJ1-1; cdr3_aa: CASSLRATEAFF
v_call: TRBV4-1; j_call: TRBJ2-6; cdr3_aa: CASSQDSPVVLTF
v_call: TRBV15; j_call: TRBJ2-7; cdr3_aa: CATSRDYTGKDEQYF
v_call: TRBV5-5; j_call: TRBJ1-1; cdr3_aa: CASSFRTGGAYRDTEAFF
v_call: TRBV5-4; j_call: TRBJ2-1; cdr3_aa: CASSLTSGNEQFF
v_call: TRBV9; j_call: TRBJ1-1; cdr3_aa: CASSVLDRGYTEAFF
v_call: TRBV6-6; j_call: TRBJ2-1; cdr3_aa: CASSYLSGSKQFF
v_call: TRBV18; j_call: TRBJ1-1; cdr3_aa: CASSRRQGAVTEAFF
v_call: TRBV2; j_call: TRBJ2-3; cdr3_aa: CASSRQGTDTQYF